One and the same sample provided the 8 T cell receptor beta chains below, sequenced in a study of CD8+CD57+ T cells in acquired aplastic anemia. Patients sequenced had flow cytometry evidence of CD8+CD57+ cell expansion. The use of genomic DNA as template underpinned the TCR beta VDJ and CDR3 profiling. TCRdb used MiXCR to reprocess the reads, holding one entry per CDR3 protein. Among 260,000 or so distinct CDR3 sequences listed, 82% were seen once. Sequenced input: sorted CD4+, CD8+, or CD8+CD57+ T cells (not recorded which) from PBMCs. The source of these receptors is a human donor with aplastic anemia.

The genes are TRBV9 and TRBJ2-3; the D gene is possibly TRBD2 (6 bases). CDR3 length: 12 amino acids. The germline V and J ends were trimmed by 4 bases and 15 bases, with 18 bases remaining between them. Germline loops: CDR1 SGDLS, CDR2 YYNGEE. The CDR3 region has the DNA TGTGCCAGCAGCTTCGGAGGGGAGGCACAATATTTT. This sequence encodes CASSFGGEAQYF.

The V gene is TRBV5-4, the J gene TRBJ1-4; 9 nucleotides line up with TRBD1. V trimming: 0 bases; J trimming: 12 bases; junction bases outside the gene matches: 3. The germline V gene has CDR1 SGHNT and CDR2 YYREEE (reference sequence). CDR3 length: 13 amino acids. This CDR3 reads CASSLGDRAQLFF. The CDR3 coding sequence is TGTGCCAGCAGCTTGGGGGACAGGGCGCAACTGTTTTTT. Looking up the rest from reference TRBV5-4 and TRBJ1-4 gives the full variable domain: ETGVTQSPTHLIKTRGQQVTLRCSSQSGHNTVSWYQQALGQGPQFIFQYYREEENGRGNFPPRFSGLQFPNYSSELNVNALELDDSALYLCASSLGDRAQLFFGSGTQLSVL.

The chain is built from TRBV7-9 and TRBJ1-1; D might be TRBD1 (6 bases). Germline CDR1 and CDR2: SEHNR and FQNEAQ (reference sequence). The V end was cut by 5 bases, the J end by 2 bases, with 21 bases between. The CDR3 is 17 amino acids. The CDR3 bases are TGTGCCAGCAGCGGTGGAAAAAGAGAGGGGGGAAACACTGAAGCTTTCTTT. Translating it yields CASSGGKREGGNTEAFF.

As to this clonotype: The CDR3 ends on some other residue instead of the conserved phenylalanine or tryptophan, so this is likely a read error. Because the CDR3's place on the DNA is in doubt, the DNA is left out and the CDR3 is given as listed by TCRdb. The gene calls are TRBV7-2 and TRBJ1-1; the table's D call, TRBD1, was not checked against the DNA. Germline V lookup: CDR1 SGHTA, CDR2 FQGNSA. The CDR3 has 13 amino acids, counting both end residues. The CDR3 protein is CASSLRGGSEDVG.

The chain links TRBV5-6 to TRBJ1-2, with D maybe TRBD1 (5 bases). V was pared by 4 bases and J by 4 bases, with 23 bases between. CDR3 length: 17 amino acids. Germline CDR1 SGHDT, CDR2 YYEEEE. DNA of the CDR3: TGTGCCAGCAGCCCCGTTGGCCAGGGTCCTCGGCTCTATGGCTACACCTTC. Translated, it gives CASSPVGQGPRLYGYTF.

This chain uses TRBV10-3 with TRBJ2-2, with 8 positions matching TRBD1. Germline CDR1 is ENHRY and CDR2 is SYGVKD. The CDR3 loop spans 18 amino acids. The CDR3 reads CANGQGPQGCANTGELFF. DNA of the CDR3: TGTGCTAACGGACAGGGTCCCCAGGGCTGTGCGAACACCGGGGAGCTGTTTTTT.

A word on this clonotype: A read error is likely, as this CDR3 ends without the conserved phenylalanine or tryptophan. The limits of the CDR3 on the DNA are not certain, so only TCRdb's listed CDR3 is given. V usage is TRBV7-9 and J usage is TRBJ2-3. Germline V gene sequence: CDR1 SEHNR, CDR2 FQNEAQ (reference sequence). The CDR3 region is 12 residues in length, termini included. This chain's CDR3 is CASSLGGGTESL.

The CDR3 region is CASSFERSGGRQIFF. As DNA, the CDR3 is TGTGCCAGCAGCTTTGAAAGAAGCGGGGGGAGGCAGATATTCTTT. The V and J genes are TRBV7-9 and TRBJ1-1; D may be TRBD1 (5 bases). Germline V lookup: CDR1 SEHNR, CDR2 FQNEAQ (reference sequence). This CDR3 has 15 amino acids. Trimming shortened V by 3 bases and J by 14 bases, and 25 bases separated the two germline ends.